This T cell receptor (beta chain) stems from a study of human T cells and chemical hapten exposure. The overall study: Weekly diphenylcyclopropenone doses were given to patients' scalps across the approximately 25-week study. Cases of alopecia areata, totalis or universalis occurred in a predominantly female patient group.

In the source study's methods: A per-sample median of about 100,000 TCRs was observed, with counts ranging from about 20,000 to 750,000. TCRdb reanalysed the RACE reads using MiXCR and keeps one entry per CDR3 protein. TCRdb, rather than the study authors, made the V and J calls. Found here are about 100,000 distinct CDR3 sequences, approximately 10% of them singletons; the top ten hold approximately 3.3%. The CDR3 is made up of 15 amino acids. Germline values: CDR1 MDHEN, CDR2 SYDVKM. Trimming shortened V by 7 bases and J by 1 base, and 16 bases separated the two germline ends. Time point indicated: patch test 2, 6 weeks after DPC sensitization. Noted treatment: therapeutic diphenylcyclopropenone sensitization with weekly scalp DPC. Venepuncture was done earlier than the placement of each patch test.

The source was whole blood, collected in connection with sensitization to the hapten diphenylcyclopropenone (DPC). The chain combines TRBV28 with TRBJ1-1, with a tentative D call TRBD1 (5 bases). This clonotype was sampled from a woman between 35 and 50 years old with alopecia areata. Some clones in this sample may be carry-over from other donors' samples. Written as DNA, the CDR3 is TGTGCCAGCATAGGGACGCCCTTAGAGAACACTGAAGCTTTCTTT. Its protein product is CASIGTPLENTEAFF.